This T cell receptor (beta chain) was documented in a study of CD8 T cells in Susac syndrome. After extraction with the RNeasy kit, roughly 0.45 to 1 ug of the RNA was reverse transcribed using random hexamers. Amplification of TCR beta CDR3 by immunoSEQ multiplex PCR spanned 54 Vbeta and 13 Jbeta. TCRdb re-called the immunoSEQ multiplex PCR reads with MiXCR, one entry per CDR3 protein. The sample lists approximately 270,000 distinct CDR3 sequences, around 95% occurring once. Sequencing of TCR beta drew on CD8+ and CD4+ T cells from blood. Relapsing-remitting disease, either stable or active, was present in the multiple sclerosis controls, who were treatment-naive patients. Negative isolation was used for CD8+ and CD4+ T cells, and FACS enrichment was applied to TEMRA cells. The sequence was obtained from a human donor with multiple sclerosis. Input material: CD4+ T cells from PBMCs.

CDR3 sequence (DNA): TGTGCCAGCAGTGGGGTCAGTTCCCGGCTGTTTTTT. This codes for CASSGVSSRLFF. The gene calls are TRBV2 and TRBJ2-2; no reliable D call. This CDR3 comprises 12 residues. Per the germline V gene, CDR1 is SNHLY and CDR2 is FYNNEI. Between the trimmed V and J ends, which lost 4 bases and 13 bases, there was a span of 13 bases.